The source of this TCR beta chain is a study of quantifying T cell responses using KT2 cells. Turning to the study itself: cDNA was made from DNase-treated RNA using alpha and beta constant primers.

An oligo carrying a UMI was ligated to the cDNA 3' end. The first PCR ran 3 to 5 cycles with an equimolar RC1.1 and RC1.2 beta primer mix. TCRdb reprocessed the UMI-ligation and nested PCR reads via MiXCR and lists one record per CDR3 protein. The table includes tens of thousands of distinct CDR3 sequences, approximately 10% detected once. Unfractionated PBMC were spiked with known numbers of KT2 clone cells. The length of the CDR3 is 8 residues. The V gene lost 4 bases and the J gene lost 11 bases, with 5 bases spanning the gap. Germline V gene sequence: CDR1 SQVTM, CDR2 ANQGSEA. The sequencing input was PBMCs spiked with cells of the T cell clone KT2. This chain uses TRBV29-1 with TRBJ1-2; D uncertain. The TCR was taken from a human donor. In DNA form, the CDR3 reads TGCAGCGTTGGCAGTTACACCTTC. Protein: CSVGSYTF.